This T cell receptor (beta chain) emerged from a study of relationships among human T cell subsets. Whole-study results and caveats: A CD4+CD8+ double-positive population could not be excluded by bead sorting. T cell counts were not recorded for a couple of pan T samples.

The V gene lost 6 bases and the J gene lost 1 base, with 12 bases spanning the gap. Per germline, CDR1 MDHEN and CDR2 SYDVKM. There are 14 residues in the CDR3. From mRNA, alpha and beta CDR3 regions were amplified using semiquantitative ARM-PCR. Tagged nested gene-specific primers were used first, then communal superprimers amplified exponentially. Exonuclease cleared nested primers, then first-round products were reamplified. TCRdb redid the calling of the multiplex PCR reads with MiXCR, one entry per CDR3 protein. Found here are around 14,000 distinct CDR3 sequences, about three fifths of them singletons; the top ten hold around 30%. In regard to this clonotype: The target antigen is unknown.

The chain recombines TRBV28 with TRBJ1-2; no clear D gene. This sequence originates from a man aged 40-50 years in good health. Sequenced: total T cells sorted from blood. The DNA for the CDR3 is TGTGCCAGCAGCCCCCTGACGATTAACTATGGCTACACCTTC. Its protein product is CASSPLTINYGYTF.